The 8 T cell receptor beta chains in this list originate from one sample, sequenced in a study of CD8 T cells in ankylosing spondylitis. In TCRdb, the 5' RACE reads were re-called with MiXCR into one record per CDR3 protein. The data hold roughly 150,000 distinct CDR3 sequences, with approximately 32% observed a single time. Sequencing input: synovial fluid, either unsorted or a sorted T cell fraction (not recorded which). The receptors stem from a male donor with ankylosing spondylitis.

This clonotype was recorded a few times. The rearrangement links TRBV11-2 to TRBJ1-2; D not certain. Germline assignment: CDR1 SGHAT and CDR2 FQNNGV. The CDR3 has 13 residues. Trimming shortened V by 6 bases and J by 2 bases, and 10 bases separated the two germline ends. The CDR3 sequence is CASRTSGNYGYTF. CDR3 DNA sequence: TGTGCCAGCAGGACCTCGGGAAACTATGGCTACACCTTC.

The chain combines TRBV28 with TRBJ2-7; D is tentatively TRBD1 or TRBD2 (5 bases each). This CDR3 has 14 amino acids. V was clipped by 8 bases and J by 3 bases, with 17 bases between them. Germline values: CDR1 MDHEN, CDR2 SYDVKM. CDR3 sequence reads: CASCLGGACYEQYF. The CDR3 region has the DNA TGTGCCAGCTGTCTTGGGGGAGCGTGCTACGAGCAGTACTTC.

The rearrangement links TRBV11-2 to TRBJ2-3; the D is unclear. CDR1 and CDR2 from the germline V gene are SGHAT and FQNNGV. The CDR3 loop spans 15 amino acids. Trimming removed 4 bases from V and 0 bases from J, with 11 bases in between. CDR3 in DNA: TGTGCCAGCAGCTCAGGCCGACAAAGCACAGATACGCAGTATTTT. This gives the protein CASSSGRQSTDTQYF.

This clonotype was detected ten times or more. At one of its ends the junction is not consistent with the germline gene, which may arise from a read error. The genes are TRBV18 and TRBJ2-3; D assignment may be TRBD1 or TRBD2 (5 bases each). The CDR3 length is 14 residues. Germline values: CDR1 KGHSH, CDR2 LQKENI. CDR3 bases: TGTGCCAGCGCACCGGGACGTAGCACAGATACGCAGTATTTT. Protein product: CASAPGRSTDTQYF.

This clonotype has only a few counts. The genes are TRBV7-9 and TRBJ1-1, with 8 bases identical to TRBD1. Looked up from germline, CDR1 is SEHNR and CDR2 is FQNEAQ (reference sequence). J lost 1 base, V lost 3 bases, and 4 bases had no gene match. The CDR3 is made up of 15 amino acids. The CDR3 coding sequence is TGTGCCAGCAGCTTCCAGGGGGCGGAGAACACTGAAGCTTTCTTT. Residues: CASSFQGAENTEAFF.

This clonotype was detected ten times or more. The chain combines TRBV9 with TRBJ2-3; TRBD2 aligns across 10 bases. The germline gives CDR1 SGDLS, CDR2 YYNGEE. The CDR3 consists of 14 residues. V was clipped by 2 bases and J by 3 bases; unmatched bases: 0. The CDR3 loop is CASSVSGRTDTQYF. The CDR3 nucleotides are TGTGCCAGCAGCGTTAGCGGGAGGACAGATACGCAGTATTTT.

This clonotype was seen at least ten times. The V gene is TRBV5-1, the J gene TRBJ2-7; TRBD1 matches at 8 bases. The V and J ends lost 5 bases and 4 bases, in that order; junction bases with no gene match: 11. From germline, CDR1 is SGHRS and CDR2 YFSETQ. The CDR3 is 15 amino acids. CDR3 nucleotide sequence: TGCGCCAGCAGGGGGCTACAGACAGGGGCGTACGAGCAGTACTTC. Amino acids: CASRGLQTGAYEQYF.

The V gene is TRBV28, the J gene TRBJ2-7; TRBD2 might be the D (6 bases). V lost 3 bases and J lost 1, with 16 bases in between. The CDR3 is made up of 16 amino acids. Per germline, CDR1 MDHEN and CDR2 SYDVKM. In DNA form, the CDR3 reads TGTGCCAGCAGTTTGATGTGGGCGGGACCTTCCTACGAGCAGTACTTC. Translated, it gives CASSLMWAGPSYEQYF.